The 13 T cell receptor beta chains reported below all come from one sample, sequenced in a study of blood T cell repertoires in COVID-19. Sequencing was performed with immunoSEQ multiplex PCR; in TCRdb, only in-frame clones are kept and a portion is missing. This sample carries about 250,000 clones, approximately 82% of them seen once, and the ten largest clones take approximately 5%. The sequenced sample consisted of PBMCs or T cells enriched from blood (not recorded which). These receptor sequences come from a man aged 40-50 years who had been exposed to COVID-19.

This chain links TRBV10-1 with TRBJ1-2; weak D call: TRBD1 (5 bases). The CDR3 spans 13 residues. Looked up from germline, CDR1 is WNHNN and CDR2 is SYGVQD (reference sequence). With 6 bases removed from V and 4 bases from J, the gap between germline ends came to 12 bases. The CDR3 reads CASSPGLSYGYTF. The CDR3 region has the DNA TGCGCCAGCAGCCCGGGACTGAGCTATGGCTACACCTTC.

The chain links TRBV5-6 to TRBJ1-5; TRBD1 agrees at 9 bases. Germline V gene data show CDR1 as SGHDT and CDR2 as YYEEEE. After removal of 2 bases from V and 3 bases from J, the junction contained 6 bases not matched to a gene. The CDR3 sequence is 16 residues long. Here the CDR3 DNA reads TGTGCCAGCAGCTTCTTGGGACAGGGCTACAATCAGCCCCAGCATTTT. It specifies CASSFLGQGYNQPQHF.

The chain is built from TRBV7-8 and TRBJ2-5; D possibly corresponds to TRBD1 (5 bases). With 6 bases removed from V and 4 bases from J, the gap between germline ends came to 15 bases. Looked up from germline, CDR1 is SGHVS and CDR2 is FQNEAQ. The CDR3 has 14 amino acids. As DNA, the CDR3 is TGTGCCAGCAGGCCAACACAGGATGGAGAGACCCAGTACTTC. This gives the protein CASRPTQDGETQYF.

The genes are TRBV4-2 and TRBJ2-3, with 10 bases that match TRBD2. V trimming: 1 base; J trimming: 4 bases; junction bases outside the gene matches: 5. Looked up from germline, CDR1 is LGHNA and CDR2 is YNFKEQ. This CDR3 spans 16 amino acids. CDR3 residues: CASSQGASGGADTQYF. In DNA form, the CDR3 reads TGTGCCAGCAGCCAAGGTGCTAGCGGGGGTGCAGATACGCAGTATTTT.

The V call is TRBV19, the J call TRBJ1-2, with 9 bases lining up with TRBD1. Trimming removed 4 bases from V and 2 bases from J; junction bases left unmatched: 8. CDR3 length: 16 residues. Looked up from germline, CDR1 is LNHDA and CDR2 is SQIVND (reference sequence). The CDR3 nucleotides read TGTGCCAGTAGTACAATAGCCGGACAGGGGAACTATGGCTACACCTTC. Encoded protein: CASSTIAGQGNYGYTF.

This clone has only a few counts. The CDR3 DNA sequence: TGTGCCAGCTCACCGAGACAGGGGGCCTCTGAAGCTTTCTTT. Amino acids: CASSPRQGASEAFF. This rearrangement joins TRBV18 to TRBJ1-1; TRBD1 agrees at 10 bases. CDR1 is KGHSH and CDR2 is LQKENI in the germline V gene. The CDR3 totals 14 residues. The junction had 4 bases not matched to a gene; V was cut back by 3 bases and J by 6 bases. The full variable domain, in which reference TRBV18 and TRBJ1-1 provide the parts outside the CDR3, is NAGVMQNPRHLVRRRGQEARLRCSPMKGHSHVYWYRQLPEEGLKFMVYLQKENIIDESGMPKERFSAEFPKEGPSILRIQQVVRGDSAAYFCASSPRQGASEAFFGQGTRLTVV.

CDR3 nucleotides: TGTGCCAGCAGTTCAATCCCCATAGGGGAAGGGTCACCCCTCCACTTT. It is translated as CASSSIPIGEGSPLHF. This chain uses TRBV27 with TRBJ1-6; possible D gene TRBD1, 5 bases. Germline V gene lookup returns CDR1 MNHEY and CDR2 SMNVEV (reference sequence). Trimming pared 4 bases from V and 10 bases from J, leaving 20 bases between. The CDR3 is made up of 16 amino acids.

The chain has TRBV7-6 and TRBJ2-7, with 8 bases fitting TRBD2. V was pared by 1 base and J by 2 bases, with 7 bases of the junction left unmatched. The CDR3 loop spans 16 amino acids. Germline V lookup: CDR1 SGHVS, CDR2 FNYEAQ. The DNA for the CDR3 is TGTGCCAGCAGCTTAGTAGCGGGGTTGGGGGCCTACGAGCAGTACTTC. Its translation: CASSLVAGLGAYEQYF.

The chain has TRBV5-1 and TRBJ1-6; tentatively, D is TRBD1 (6 bases). The CDR3 extends over 14 amino acids. Trimming took off 7 bases at V and 5 bases at J, with 13 bases between the two ends. Germline CDR1 is SGHRS and CDR2 is YFSETQ. CDR3 coding DNA: TGCGCCAGCCGCGCTTGGACAGATAATTCACCCCTCCACTTT. Encoded protein: CASRAWTDNSPLHF.

This clone has just a few counts. The rearrangement uses TRBV7-9 and TRBJ2-7; weak D call: TRBD2 (6 bases). The CDR3 is 14 amino acids. Germline V gene sequence: CDR1 SEHNR, CDR2 FQNEAQ (reference sequence). Trimming removed 1 base from V and 0 bases from J, with 7 bases in between. The CDR3 region has the DNA TGTGCCAGCAGCTTAGACGGGAGCTCCTACGAGCAGTACTTC. Its protein is CASSLDGSSYEQYF.

The chain employs TRBV10-3 and TRBJ1-3; 7 bases match TRBD1. Germline CDR1 is ENHRY and CDR2 is SYGVKD. V lost 4 bases and J lost 2; bases outside the gene matches: 8. This CDR3 is 16 amino acids long. CDR3 nucleotides: TGTGCCATCAGTGGGGGCGTCGACAGGGCTGGAAACACCATATATTTT. Translating it yields CAISGGVDRAGNTIYF.

The rearrangement joins TRBV7-2 to TRBJ1-2; the D is unclear. The CDR3 covers 15 residues. V shed 5 bases and J shed 2 bases, with 15 bases lying between them. Germline V gene lookup returns CDR1 SGHTA and CDR2 FQGNSA. The CDR3, as DNA: TGTGCCAGCAGCGGGCCAGTCCGATTAAACTATGGCTACACCTTC. It translates to CASSGPVRLNYGYTF. Using reference TRBV7-2 and TRBJ1-2 for the parts outside the CDR3, the full variable domain is GAGVSQSPSNKVTEKGKDVELRCDPISGHTALYWYRQSLGQGLEFLIYFQGNSAPDKSGLPSDRFSAERTGGSVSTLTIQRTQQEDSAVYLCASSGPVRLNYGYTFGSGTRLTVV.

This clone showed up just once. The chain employs TRBV18 and TRBJ2-1; TRBD2 matches at 9 bases. The V and J ends lost 5 bases and 9 bases, in that order; junction bases with no gene match: 5. Germline lookup yields CDR1 KGHSH and CDR2 LQKENI. The CDR3 consists of 13 residues. This chain's CDR3 is CASSDLAGTEQFF. The CDR3 DNA reads as TGTGCCAGCTCAGACCTAGCGGGGACTGAGCAGTTCTTC.